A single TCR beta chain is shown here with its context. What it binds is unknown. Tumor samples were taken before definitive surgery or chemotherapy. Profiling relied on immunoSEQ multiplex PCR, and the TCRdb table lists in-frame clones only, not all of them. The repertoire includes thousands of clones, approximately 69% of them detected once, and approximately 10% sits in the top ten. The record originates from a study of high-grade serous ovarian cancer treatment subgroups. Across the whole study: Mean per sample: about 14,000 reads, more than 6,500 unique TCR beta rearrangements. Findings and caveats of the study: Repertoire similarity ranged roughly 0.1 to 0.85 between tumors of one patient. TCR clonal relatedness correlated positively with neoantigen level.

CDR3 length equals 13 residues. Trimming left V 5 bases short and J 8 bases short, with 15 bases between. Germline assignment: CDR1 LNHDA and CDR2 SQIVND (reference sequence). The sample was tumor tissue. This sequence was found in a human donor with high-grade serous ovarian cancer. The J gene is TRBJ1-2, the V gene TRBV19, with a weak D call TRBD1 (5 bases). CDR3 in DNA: TGTGCCAGTAGTGGATCGACAGTGGAGGGCTACACCTTC. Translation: CASSGSTVEGYTF.